The 30 T cell receptor beta chains below come from one sample, sequenced in a study of blood T cell repertoires in COVID-19. Generated by immunoSEQ multiplex PCR, the TCRdb table keeps only in-frame clones and is missing some. The data contain approximately 110,000 clones, approximately 84% of them singletons. Sequenced material: peripheral blood. These receptor sequences come from a woman between 40 and 50 years old with acute or convalescent COVID-19.

The J gene is TRBJ2-7, the V gene TRBV5-1; D possibly corresponds to TRBD2 (6 bases). CDR3 length: 15 amino acids. Germline V lookup: CDR1 SGHRS, CDR2 YFSETQ. Trimming cost V 1 base and J 0 bases, with 11 bases left between them. The CDR3 DNA reads as TGCGCCAGCAGCTTGAGCGGGCCAAGCTCCTACGAGCAGTACTTC. Translation gives CASSLSGPSSYEQYF.

The CDR3 is CASSQAGIYYGYTF. CDR3 nucleotide sequence: TGTGCCAGCAGCCAAGCAGGTATCTACTATGGCTACACCTTC. V gene TRBV3-1 (or the pseudogene TRBV3-2) combines with J gene TRBJ1-2; no clear D. CDR3 length: 14 amino acids. Germline values: CDR1 LGHDT, CDR2 YNNKEL (reference sequence). The V end lost 1 base, the J end lost 3 bases, and 9 bases lay between the germline ends.

This clone showed up just once. This CDR3 reads CASSQSFNTEAFF. The CDR3 region has the DNA TGTGCCAGCAGCCAGAGCTTTAACACTGAAGCTTTCTTT. This sequence joins TRBV3-1 (or the pseudogene TRBV3-2) and TRBJ1-1; no reliable D call. CDR1 LGHDT and CDR2 YNNKEL come from the germline V gene (reference sequence). This CDR3 spans 13 amino acids. With 3 bases removed from V and 2 bases from J, the gap between germline ends came to 7 bases.

This sequence joins TRBV4-1 and TRBJ1-4, with 10 bases aligning to TRBD1. The V gene's germline CDR1 is MGHRA and CDR2 YSYEKL. This CDR3 is 15 amino acids long. J gave up 6 bases and V 4 bases, and 5 bases lay outside the gene matches. CDR3 nucleotide sequence: TGCGCCAGCAGCCGGTTGACAGGGGGCGATGAAAAACTGTTTTTT. Amino acid sequence: CASSRLTGGDEKLFF.

This clone was found once. The chain links TRBV18 to TRBJ2-2, with 12 bases aligning to TRBD2. Germline assignment: CDR1 KGHSH and CDR2 LQKENI. This CDR3 spans 16 amino acids. Unmatched junction bases numbered 2, after V lost 6 bases and J lost 0 bases. CDR3 amino acids: CASSTSGGSNTGELFF. Written as DNA, the CDR3 is TGTGCCAGCTCGACTAGCGGGGGATCGAACACCGGGGAGCTGTTTTTT.

This chain uses TRBV25-1 with TRBJ1-5, with D unresolved. The CDR3 runs 13 residues. Trimming removed 1 base from V and 7 bases from J, with 8 bases in between. Germline CDR1 MGHDK, CDR2 SYGVNS. CDR3 nucleotides: TGTGCCAGCAGTGAATCCACGGGACAGCCCCAGCATTTT. It codes for CASSESTGQPQHF.

The chain couples TRBV13 to TRBJ1-2; 7 bases are a match to TRBD1. CDR3 length: 13 amino acids. The germline gives CDR1 PRHDT, CDR2 FYEKMQ (reference sequence). The V and J ends lost 3 bases and 8 bases, in that order; junction bases with no gene match: 6. The CDR3 loop is CASSFNTGDGYTF. CDR3 nucleotides: TGTGCCAGCAGCTTCAATACAGGGGACGGCTACACCTTC.

The J gene is TRBJ2-1, the V gene TRBV6-5; TRBD2 matches at 7 bases. The CDR3 runs to 14 residues. The V segment lost 9 bases and the J segment 7 bases; nucleotides outside the gene matches: 12. The germline V gene encodes CDR1 MNHEY and CDR2 SVGAGI. Written as DNA, the CDR3 is TGTGCCAGTGACTGGGGGGGTCCCCAAAATGAGCAGTTCTTC. Its translation is CASDWGGPQNEQFF.

This CDR3 reads CASTGRGRTDTQYF. The CDR3 bases are TGTGCCAGCACCGGCCGAGGGCGCACAGATACGCAGTATTTT. The rearrangement links TRBV6-5 to TRBJ2-3; D is perhaps TRBD2 (5 bases). The length of the CDR3 is 14 residues. Per germline, CDR1 MNHEY and CDR2 SVGAGI. The germline V and J ends were trimmed by 7 bases and 1 base, with 12 bases remaining between them.

This chain connects TRBV9 to TRBJ1-4; D uncertain. This CDR3 comprises 14 residues. Germline lookup yields CDR1 SGDLS and CDR2 YYNGEE. The V and J ends lost 6 bases and 0 bases respectively, with 9 bases between them. The CDR3 DNA sequence: TGTGCCAGCACCGACGGAGCAACTAATGAAAAACTGTTTTTT. Translated: CASTDGATNEKLFF.

The V call is TRBV18, the J call TRBJ1-6; 7 nucleotides line up with TRBD1. Germline CDR1 is KGHSH and CDR2 is LQKENI. The CDR3 is 14 amino acids. V shed 4 bases and J 11 bases; nucleotides not matched to a gene: 8. CDR3 DNA sequence: TGTGCCAGCTCACAAGGACAGGAAGAGACACCCCTCCACTTT. It codes for CASSQGQEETPLHF.

V and J are TRBV2 and TRBJ2-3; 9 bases align to TRBD2. The germline gives CDR1 SNHLY, CDR2 FYNNEI. CDR3 length: 15 amino acids. V shed 8 bases and J 6 bases; nucleotides not matched to a gene: 12. CDR3 amino acids: CASGLRREGGDTQYF. For the CDR3, the DNA is TGTGCCAGCGGCCTCAGGCGGGAGGGGGGTGATACGCAGTATTTT.

The chain recombines TRBV5-1 with TRBJ2-2, with D unresolved. Trimming stripped 3 bases from V and 1 base from J, with 7 bases between. The CDR3 runs 14 residues. CDR1 SGHRS and CDR2 YFSETQ come from the germline V gene. CDR3 sequence reads: CASSSHKNTGELFF. DNA for the CDR3: TGCGCCAGCAGCTCCCACAAGAACACCGGGGAGCTGTTTTTT.

This clone was detected once. V gene TRBV19 combines with J gene TRBJ2-4, with a tentative D call TRBD2 (5 bases). From germline, CDR1 is LNHDA and CDR2 SQIVND (reference sequence). The CDR3 runs 13 residues. The ends were cut back, 10 bases at V and 5 bases at J, with 15 bases in the middle. The CDR3 region has the DNA TGTGCCACCCGCCAACTAGACCAAAACATTCAGTACTTC. The encoded protein is CATRQLDQNIQYF.

This sequence joins TRBV9 and TRBJ1-1; D not resolved. Trimming left V 0 bases short and J 1 base short, with 7 bases between. The CDR3 consists of 14 residues. Germline V gene lookup returns CDR1 SGDLS and CDR2 YYNGEE. DNA for the CDR3: TGTGCCAGCAGCGTAGTACCAGAGAACACTGAAGCTTTCTTT. The encoded protein is CASSVVPENTEAFF. Full variable domain (remainder filled in from reference TRBV9 and TRBJ1-1): DSGVTQTPKHLITATGQRVTLRCSPRSGDLSVYWYQQSLDQGLQFLIQYYNGEERAKGNILERFSAQQFPDLHSELNLSSLELGDSALYFCASSVVPENTEAFFGQGTRLTVV.

The V gene is TRBV3-1 (or the pseudogene TRBV3-2), the J gene TRBJ2-7; D is ambiguous. The CDR3 is 15 residues long. CDR1 LGHDT and CDR2 YNNKEL come from the germline V gene (reference sequence). V lost 0 bases, J lost 4 bases, and 13 bases lay in between. CDR3 sequence (DNA): TGTGCCAGCAGCCAAGATCATGAGATGATTTACGAGCAGTACTTC. Amino acids: CASSQDHEMIYEQYF.

The chain joins TRBV11-2 to TRBJ1-3; possibly TRBD1 for D (5 bases). The CDR3 is 14 residues long. CDR1 is SGHAT and CDR2 is FQNNGV in the germline V gene. The V end was cut by 4 bases, the J end by 1 base, with 8 bases between. CDR3 nucleotide sequence: TGTGCCAGCAGCTACCGGGGGTCTGGAAACACCATATATTTT. Its protein product is CASSYRGSGNTIYF.

This clone was seen only once. The V gene is TRBV6-6, the J gene TRBJ1-6, with D perhaps matching TRBD1 (6 bases). There are 13 residues in the CDR3. V gave up 6 bases and J gave up 7 bases, with 10 bases separating them. Germline V gene data show CDR1 as MNHNY and CDR2 as SVGAGI (reference sequence). CDR3 amino acids: CASSSTGNSPLHF. The DNA for the CDR3 is TGTGCCAGCAGCTCTACAGGGAATTCACCCCTCCACTTT.

The gene calls are TRBV2 and TRBJ2-2; 12 bases map to TRBD2. The V gene's germline CDR1 is SNHLY and CDR2 FYNNEI. The V segment lost 8 bases and the J segment 6 bases; nucleotides outside the gene matches: 7. The CDR3 has 15 residues. CDR3 in amino acids: CASVGLAGGPGELFF. The CDR3 nucleotides read TGTGCCAGCGTCGGGCTAGCGGGGGGGCCCGGGGAGCTGTTTTTT. Drawing the rest from reference TRBV2 and TRBJ2-2, the complete variable domain is EPEVTQTPSHQVTQMGQEVILRCVPISNHLYFYWYRQILGQKVEFLVSFYNNEISEKSEIFDDQFSVERPDGSNFTLKIRSTKLEDSAMYFCASVGLAGGPGELFFGEGSRLTVL.

Worth noting for this clone: In the same sample, other DNA sequences code for this CDR3. The chain has TRBV7-9 and TRBJ2-3; unclear D gene. The CDR3 runs 14 residues. The V and J ends lost 2 bases and 4 bases respectively, with 10 bases between them. Germline-derived CDR1 and CDR2 are SEHNR and FQNEAQ (reference sequence). The DNA of the CDR3 is TGTGCCAGCAGCTTAACCGGTGGTGCAGATACGCAGTATTTT. It encodes CASSLTGGADTQYF.

This sequence joins TRBV5-4 and TRBJ2-2; 9 bases are shared with TRBD1. Germline CDR1 is SGHNT and CDR2 is YYREEE (reference sequence). The CDR3 length is 15 residues. V shed 0 bases, J shed 5 bases, and the junction held 2 bases outside the gene matches. This chain's CDR3 is CASSLDRGRTGELFF. In DNA, the CDR3 is TGTGCCAGCAGCTTGGACAGGGGGCGAACCGGGGAGCTGTTTTTT.

This sequence joins TRBV7-6 and TRBJ2-1; maybe TRBD2 (6 bases). The germline V gene has CDR1 SGHVS and CDR2 FNYEAQ. The CDR3 covers 16 residues. V lost 1 base, J lost 4 bases, and 14 bases lay in between. CDR3 in amino acids: CASSLVGTHDYNEQFF. CDR3 bases: TGTGCCAGCAGCTTAGTAGGGACTCACGATTACAATGAGCAGTTCTTC.

The gene calls are TRBV7-2 and TRBJ2-3, with D perhaps TRBD2 (5 bases). The CDR3 contains 14 residues. Trimming pared 5 bases from V and 6 bases from J, leaving 15 bases between. Germline assignment: CDR1 SGHTA and CDR2 FQGNSA. CDR3 DNA sequence: TGTGCCAGCAGCCCCTCCGGGATCCCTGATACGCAGTATTTT. This codes for CASSPSGIPDTQYF.

The chain recombines TRBV19 with TRBJ2-2; TRBD1 matches 7 bases. The ends lost 5 bases at V and 6 bases at J; junction bases unmatched: 9. Germline CDR1 is LNHDA and CDR2 is SQIVND (reference sequence). The CDR3 runs to 15 residues. CDR3 sequence (DNA): TGTGCCAGTAGTTTACCGACAGGGCGGGCCGGGGAGCTGTTTTTT. Amino acids: CASSLPTGRAGELFF.

The J gene is TRBJ2-1, the V gene TRBV9; 10 bases align to TRBD2. The CDR3 spans 15 residues. Trimming removed 2 bases from V and 7 bases from J; junction bases left unmatched: 6. Per the germline V gene, CDR1 is SGDLS and CDR2 is YYNGEE. In nucleotides, the CDR3 is TGTGCCAGCAGCGTTAAGCCTAGCGGGGGAAATGAGCAGTTCTTC. Translating it yields CASSVKPSGGNEQFF.

The chain joins TRBV25-1 to TRBJ2-6; 9 positions match TRBD1. V lost 3 bases, J lost 0 bases, and 3 bases stayed unmatched. Germline lookup yields CDR1 MGHDK and CDR2 SYGVNS. The CDR3 sequence is 17 residues long. This CDR3 reads CASSEGTGFSGANVLTF. The CDR3 DNA reads as TGTGCCAGCAGTGAGGGGACAGGGTTCTCTGGGGCCAACGTCCTGACTTTC. The full variable domain, in which reference TRBV25-1 and TRBJ2-6 provide the parts outside the CDR3, is EADIYQTPRYLVIGTGKKITLECSQTMGHDKMYWYQQDPGMELHLIHYSYGVNSTEKGDLSSESTVSRIRTEHFPLTLESARPSHTSQYLCASSEGTGFSGANVLTFGAGSRLTVL.

V and J are TRBV12-3 or TRBV12-4 and TRBJ2-7; a weak D match, TRBD1 (5 bases). This CDR3 has 12 amino acids. With 6 bases removed from V and 7 bases from J, the gap between germline ends came to 13 bases. The CDR3 sequence: CASRLMTAEQYF. CDR3 DNA sequence: TGTGCCAGCAGGCTAATGACAGCTGAGCAGTACTTC.

The chain employs TRBV18 and TRBJ1-5, with 10 bases identical to TRBD1. J was trimmed by 7 bases and V by 2 bases; bases with no gene match: 2. The CDR3 extends over 14 amino acids. CDR1 is KGHSH and CDR2 is LQKENI in the germline V gene. The CDR3 nucleotides read TGTGCCAGCTCACCAGGACAGGGGGGACAGCCCCAGCATTTT. The encoded protein is CASSPGQGGQPQHF. The full variable domain, rest sourced from reference TRBV18 and TRBJ1-5, is NAGVMQNPRHLVRRRGQEARLRCSPMKGHSHVYWYRQLPEEGLKFMVYLQKENIIDESGMPKERFSAEFPKEGPSILRIQQVVRGDSAAYFCASSPGQGGQPQHFGDGTRLSIL.

The chain recombines TRBV18 with TRBJ2-5, with 7 bases identical to TRBD2. The J segment lost 3 bases and the V segment lost 3 bases, leaving 7 bases of the junction unmatched. This CDR3 has 15 amino acids. Looked up from germline, CDR1 is KGHSH and CDR2 is LQKENI. The CDR3, as DNA: TGTGCCAGCTCACCCCTGACTAGCAATAAAGAGACCCAGTACTTC. This translates into CASSPLTSNKETQYF.

Only one count was recorded for this clone. The chain links TRBV2 to TRBJ2-2; D is unresolved. Germline CDR1 reads SNHLY; CDR2 reads FYNNEI. The CDR3 runs to 14 residues. V lost 5 bases and J lost 12, with 19 bases in between. The CDR3 DNA reads as TGTGCCAGCAGTCTACGCATTGTCCCCGATAAGCTGTTTTTT. Protein: CASSLRIVPDKLFF.